A single sample is the source of the 25 T cell receptor beta chains below, sequenced in a study of shared clonotypes between healthy human individuals. Here immunoSEQ multiplex PCR was the method, and the copy in TCRdb shows in-frame clones only, minus some. Here the sample spans about 550,000 clones, 95% being singletons. CD45RO-negative cells were positively selected for CCR7, leaving out terminally differentiated effector memory CD45RA+ cells. Sequenced: naive CD8+ T cells sorted from blood. The source is a woman in her 30s in good health.

The chain links TRBV15 to TRBJ1-5, with TRBD1 identical over 8 bases. V gave up 0 bases and J gave up 2 bases; unmatched junction bases: 9. The germline V gene has CDR1 LNHNV and CDR2 YYDKDF (reference sequence). The CDR3 consists of 18 residues. CDR3 sequence (DNA): TGTGCCACCAGCAGAGATCCAACAGGGGGAGGTGGCAATCAGCCCCAGCATTTT. Protein product: CATSRDPTGGGGNQPQHF.

The chain uses TRBV27 and TRBJ2-1; 12 positions match TRBD2. J was trimmed by 9 bases and V by 2 bases; bases with no gene match: 5. Germline V lookup: CDR1 MNHEY, CDR2 SMNVEV (reference sequence). The CDR3 loop spans 15 amino acids. The DNA of the CDR3 is TGTGCCAGCAGTTTACTAGCGGGAGGGCAGGGTGAGCAGTTCTTC. As protein: CASSLLAGGQGEQFF.

The genes are TRBV23-1 and TRBJ1-5, with no clear D. TRBV23-1 is identified as an open reading frame with a role that is uncertain. The CDR3 loop spans 16 amino acids. Between the trimmed V and J ends, which lost 0 bases and 4 bases, there was a span of 13 bases. CDR3 amino acids: CASSQSVGKINQPQHF. The CDR3 coding sequence is TGCGCCAGCAGTCAATCGGTTGGGAAGATTAATCAGCCCCAGCATTTT.

The chain employs TRBV19 and TRBJ1-1, with unresolved D. CDR1 and CDR2 from the germline V gene are LNHDA and SQIVND (reference sequence). The CDR3 consists of 14 residues. The ends were cut back, 2 bases at V and 1 base at J, with 8 bases in the middle. DNA for the CDR3: TGTGCCAGTAGTATACAGGCAGCGAACACTGAAGCTTTCTTT. Amino acid sequence: CASSIQAANTEAFF.

V and J are TRBV28 and TRBJ1-2; D is unresolved. The V end lost 5 bases, the J end lost 5 bases, and 9 bases lay between the germline ends. The CDR3 extends over 12 amino acids. Germline V gene data show CDR1 as MDHEN and CDR2 as SYDVKM. Written as DNA, the CDR3 is TGTGCCAGCAGTACACCTGTTTATGGCTACACCTTC. Translating gives CASSTPVYGYTF.

The chain is built from TRBV7-2 and TRBJ2-1; D call uncertain. The CDR3 consists of 15 residues. Trimming left V 5 bases short and J 2 bases short, with 13 bases between. The germline V gene has CDR1 SGHTA and CDR2 FQGNSA. CDR3 coding DNA: TGTGCCAGCAGCCCCGTCCCTAGTACCTACAATGAGCAGTTCTTC. Protein product: CASSPVPSTYNEQFF. Variable domain in full (rest from reference TRBV7-2 and TRBJ2-1): GAGVSQSPSNKVTEKGKDVELRCDPISGHTALYWYRQSLGQGLEFLIYFQGNSAPDKSGLPSDRFSAERTGGSVSTLTIQRTQQEDSAVYLCASSPVPSTYNEQFFGPGTRLTVL.

This chain joins TRBV28 and TRBJ1-2, with 7 nucleotides matching TRBD1. The CDR3 runs 13 residues. CDR1 is MDHEN, CDR2 SYDVKM, per germline. V was pared by 5 bases and J by 4 bases, with 4 bases of the junction left unmatched. In DNA form, the CDR3 reads TGTGCCAGCAGTCCCGACAGGGCCTATGGCTACACCTTC. Translation: CASSPDRAYGYTF.

The chain couples TRBV9 to TRBJ2-2; 9 bases line up with TRBD2. The junction had 5 bases not matched to a gene; V was cut back by 0 bases and J by 8 bases. This CDR3 region has 15 residues. CDR1 and CDR2 from the germline V gene are SGDLS and YYNGEE. CDR3 residues: CASSVGGRAEGELFF. The CDR3 region has the DNA TGTGCCAGCAGCGTAGGCGGGAGGGCCGAGGGGGAGCTGTTTTTT. Full variable domain (rest looked up from reference TRBV9 and TRBJ2-2): DSGVTQTPKHLITATGQRVTLRCSPRSGDLSVYWYQQSLDQGLQFLIQYYNGEERAKGNILERFSAQQFPDLHSELNLSSLELGDSALYFCASSVGGRAEGELFFGEGSRLTVL.

The V call is TRBV6-6, the J call TRBJ1-5, with a tentative D call TRBD1 (5 bases). Germline assignment: CDR1 MNHNY and CDR2 SVGAGI (reference sequence). The CDR3 has 15 residues. Trimming stripped 6 bases from V and 6 bases from J, with 18 bases between. CDR3 in DNA: TGTGCCAGCAGCCCAGGGCCCCAGTGGGGTCAGCCCCAGCATTTT. This encodes CASSPGPQWGQPQHF.

V gene TRBV13 combines with J gene TRBJ2-7; 12 bases match TRBD2. With V trimmed by 5 bases and J by 2 bases, 4 bases remained unmatched. Germline V gene lookup returns CDR1 PRHDT and CDR2 FYEKMQ (reference sequence). This CDR3 has 15 residues. The CDR3 spells CASSIRTSGTYEQYF. CDR3 nucleotide sequence: TGTGCCAGCAGCATAAGGACTAGCGGGACCTACGAGCAGTACTTC.

The rearrangement joins TRBV25-1 to TRBJ2-3; D is possibly TRBD1 (5 bases). Germline CDR1 reads MGHDK; CDR2 reads SYGVNS. This CDR3 contains 14 residues. With 2 bases removed from V and 4 bases from J, the gap between germline ends came to 10 bases. In DNA, the CDR3 is TGTGCCAGCAGTGAACAGGGTTCTCCAGATACGCAGTATTTT. Translating gives CASSEQGSPDTQYF.

This clone showed up just once. This chain links TRBV27 with TRBJ2-6; D call uncertain. The germline gives CDR1 MNHEY, CDR2 SMNVEV (reference sequence). V lost 1 base to trimming and J lost 0 bases, with 4 bases between them. The CDR3 is made up of 15 amino acids. The CDR3 reads CASSLFISGANVLTF. The CDR3 coding sequence is TGTGCCAGCAGTTTATTCATCTCTGGGGCCAACGTCCTGACTTTC.

CDR3 in amino acids: CASSSRGAGGRLKDTQYF. CDR3 DNA: TGCGCCAGCAGCTCCCGCGGAGCGGGAGGGCGTCTGAAAGATACGCAGTATTTT. The chain joins TRBV4-1 to TRBJ2-3, with 10 positions matching TRBD2. Germline values: CDR1 MGHRA, CDR2 YSYEKL. The CDR3 spans 18 residues. Unmatched junction bases numbered 16, after V lost 5 bases and J lost 5 bases.

The chain carries TRBV27 and TRBJ2-7; no definite D call. The V end was cut by 6 bases, the J end by 4 bases, with 13 bases between. This CDR3 has 13 residues. CDR1 is MNHEY, CDR2 SMNVEV, per germline (reference sequence). The DNA of the CDR3 is TGTGCCAGCAGCGCTGGCCCCGGGTACGAGCAGTACTTC. Residues: CASSAGPGYEQYF.

This clone was seen only once. The chain couples TRBV4-1 to TRBJ2-3, with no clear D. CDR1 and CDR2 from the germline V gene are MGHRA and YSYEKL. V lost 3 bases, J lost 6 bases, and 16 bases lay in between. The CDR3 spans 15 residues. The CDR3 spells CASSHYGNLLDTQYF. The CDR3 DNA reads as TGCGCCAGCAGCCACTACGGAAATCTGCTGGATACGCAGTATTTT.

The chain is built from TRBV27 and TRBJ2-3; D may be TRBD1 or TRBD2 (5 bases each). The CDR3 is 15 residues long. The ends were cut back, 0 bases at V and 4 bases at J, with 11 bases in the middle. Germline V gene sequence: CDR1 MNHEY, CDR2 SMNVEV (reference sequence). This chain's CDR3 is CASSLSGDPSDTQYF. The CDR3 region has the DNA TGTGCCAGCAGTTTATCGGGGGACCCTTCAGATACGCAGTATTTT.

V is TRBV2 and J is TRBJ2-3, with D uncertain. V was clipped by 3 bases and J by 4 bases, with 11 bases between them. From germline, CDR1 is SNHLY and CDR2 FYNNEI. The CDR3 consists of 14 residues. The chain's CDR3 is CASSDSGWADTQYF. CDR3 nucleotide sequence: TGTGCCAGCAGTGACTCGGGCTGGGCAGATACGCAGTATTTT. The whole variable domain, filled in from reference TRBV2 and TRBJ2-3, reads EPEVTQTPSHQVTQMGQEVILRCVPISNHLYFYWYRQILGQKVEFLVSFYNNEISEKSEIFDDQFSVERPDGSNFTLKIRSTKLEDSAMYFCASSDSGWADTQYFGPGTRLTVL.

The chain employs TRBV28 and TRBJ2-2, with 7 bases fitting TRBD2. V lost 3 bases and J lost 1; bases outside the gene matches: 5. The CDR3 loop spans 16 amino acids. Germline assignment: CDR1 MDHEN and CDR2 SYDVKM. CDR3: CASSFAGAMNTGELFF. The CDR3 region has the DNA TGTGCCAGCAGTTTTGCGGGAGCCATGAACACCGGGGAGCTGTTTTTT.

This clone is a singleton in its sample. V and J are TRBV5-1 and TRBJ2-7; 9 bases are a match to TRBD1. Germline trimming cut 4 bases from V and 3 bases from J; bases unmatched to any gene: 5. The CDR3 totals 14 residues. Germline lookup yields CDR1 SGHRS and CDR2 YFSETQ. The CDR3 loop reads CASSAPGQGYEQYF. The DNA for the CDR3 is TGCGCCAGCAGCGCACCGGGACAGGGCTACGAGCAGTACTTC.

The V call is TRBV7-9, the J call TRBJ2-3; TRBD2 aligns across 7 bases. Germline V CDR1 and CDR2: SEHNR, FQNEAQ (reference sequence). V trimming: 3 bases; J trimming: 2 bases; junction bases outside the gene matches: 2. This CDR3 spans 14 amino acids. For the CDR3, the DNA is TGTGCCAGCAGCTTGGCGGGAGTCACAGATACGCAGTATTTT. Its protein product is CASSLAGVTDTQYF.

In its sample, this clone was seen once. This chain connects TRBV7-3 to TRBJ2-2; 11 bases line up with TRBD2. There are 14 residues in the CDR3. Germline-derived CDR1 and CDR2 are SGHTA and FQGTGA. The ends lost 6 bases at V and 6 bases at J; junction bases unmatched: 3. Here the CDR3 reads CASSLAGGPGELFF. The CDR3 coding sequence is TGTGCCAGCAGTCTAGCGGGAGGCCCCGGGGAGCTGTTTTTT.

The chain employs TRBV11-1 and TRBJ1-5; D possibly corresponds to TRBD1 (5 bases). The CDR3 is made up of 14 amino acids. Between the trimmed V and J ends, which lost 5 bases and 6 bases, there was a span of 14 bases. Germline CDR1 is SGHAT and CDR2 is FQDESV (reference sequence). CDR3 protein: CASSHPGGGQPQHF. The CDR3 region has the DNA TGTGCCAGCAGCCATCCGGGGGGAGGTCAGCCCCAGCATTTT.

V gene TRBV4-1 combines with J gene TRBJ2-3; unclear D gene. Germline CDR1 and CDR2: MGHRA and YSYEKL. The V end was cut by 1 base, the J end by 10 bases, with 15 bases between. CDR3 length: 14 residues. CDR3 in amino acids: CASSQASGLVPQYF. The DNA of the CDR3 is TGCGCCAGCAGCCAAGCGTCAGGTCTAGTCCCGCAGTATTTT.

V gene TRBV19 combines with J gene TRBJ2-7, with D possibly matching TRBD2 (6 bases). The CDR3 totals 14 residues. CDR1 is LNHDA, CDR2 SQIVND, per germline (reference sequence). The germline V and J ends were trimmed by 3 bases and 2 bases, with 11 bases remaining between them. The DNA for the CDR3 is TGTGCCAGTAGTATCATGGCGGGAACCTACGAGCAGTACTTC. It specifies CASSIMAGTYEQYF.

This sequence joins TRBV2 and TRBJ2-2; D call uncertain. Trimming stripped 1 base from V and 6 bases from J, with 3 bases between. The CDR3 covers 12 residues. Germline CDR1 SNHLY, CDR2 FYNNEI. CDR3 residues: CASSEEAGELFF. The DNA of the CDR3 is TGTGCCAGCAGTGAAGAGGCCGGGGAGCTGTTTTTT.